This T cell receptor (beta chain) was recorded in a study of tumour-infiltrating T cells in Burkitt lymphoma (TCRdb year 2020). Regarding the complete study: TCR repertoire data were compared against clinical outcome, and productive clonality predicted overall survival and progression-free survival independently of established prognostic factors such as age at diagnosis.

The sample holds a few counts of this clone. The antigen it recognizes is unknown. No base qualities exist here, and no much larger clone lies one base off it. Library method: the immunoSEQ multiplex PCR assay. TCRdb re-hosts the immuneACCESS table, in-frame sequences only. Its copies lack some clones; in the studies checked, an unresolved V gene accounts for under half of them, and the cause for the rest is not known. The sample table records around 5,600 clones; more than 8% of these occur just once. The ten largest clonotypes hold around 2% of the sample. CDR1 and CDR2 were assigned from the germline V gene as SGHDT and YYEEEE. The CDR3 has 15 amino acids, counting the end cysteine and phenylalanine. The CDR3 DNA has 45 bases and is translated from base 1. V is pared back by 0 bases and J by 0 bases, with 10 bases lying between the germline termini.

The sequence joins TRBV5-6 to TRBJ2-7, with the identity of the D gene unclear. Sample: tumor tissue. The sequence came from a human donor with diffuse large B-cell lymphoma. CDR3 reads: CASSLVSVSSYEQYF. The DNA reads TGTGCCAGCAGCTTGGTCTCGGTCAGCTCCTACGAGCAGTACTTC.